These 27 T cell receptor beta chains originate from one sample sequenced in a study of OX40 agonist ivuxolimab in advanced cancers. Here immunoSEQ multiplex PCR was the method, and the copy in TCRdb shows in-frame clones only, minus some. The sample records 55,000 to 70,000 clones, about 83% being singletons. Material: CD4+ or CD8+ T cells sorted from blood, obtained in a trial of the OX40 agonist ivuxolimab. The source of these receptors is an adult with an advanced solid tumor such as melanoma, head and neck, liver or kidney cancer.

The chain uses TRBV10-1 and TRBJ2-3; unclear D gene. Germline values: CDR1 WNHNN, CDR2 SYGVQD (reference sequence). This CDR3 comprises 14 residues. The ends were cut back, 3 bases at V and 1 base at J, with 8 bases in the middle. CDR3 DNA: TGCGCCAGCAGTGATCAGTACGGCACAGATACGCAGTATTTT. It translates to CASSDQYGTDTQYF.

In DNA, the CDR3 is TGTGCCAGCAGTTCTTTGGGCTCCCGCAATGAGCAGTTCTTC. Amino acid sequence: CASSSLGSRNEQFF. This rearrangement joins TRBV6-5 to TRBJ2-1; no clear D. Germline-derived CDR1 and CDR2 are MNHEY and SVGAGI. Trimming stripped 4 bases from V and 6 bases from J, with 13 bases between. The CDR3 contains 14 residues.

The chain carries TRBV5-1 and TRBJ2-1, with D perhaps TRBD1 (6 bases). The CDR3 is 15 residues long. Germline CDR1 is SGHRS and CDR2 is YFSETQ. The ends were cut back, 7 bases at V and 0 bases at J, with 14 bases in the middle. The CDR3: CASRWGQSSYNEQFF. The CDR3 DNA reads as TGCGCCAGCCGGTGGGGGCAGAGCTCCTACAATGAGCAGTTCTTC.

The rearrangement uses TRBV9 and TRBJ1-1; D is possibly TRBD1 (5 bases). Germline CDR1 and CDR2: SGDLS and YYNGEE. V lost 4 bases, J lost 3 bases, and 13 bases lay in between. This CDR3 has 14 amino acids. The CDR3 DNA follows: TGTGCCAGCAGCCCCCCGGCCAGGGACACTGAAGCTTTCTTT. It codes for CASSPPARDTEAFF.

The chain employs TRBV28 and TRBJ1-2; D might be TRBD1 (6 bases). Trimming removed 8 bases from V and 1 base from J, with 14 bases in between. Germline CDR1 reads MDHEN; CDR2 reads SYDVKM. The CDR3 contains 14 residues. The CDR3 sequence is CASARTVGNYGYTF. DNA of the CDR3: TGTGCCAGCGCGAGGACAGTCGGTAACTATGGCTACACCTTC.

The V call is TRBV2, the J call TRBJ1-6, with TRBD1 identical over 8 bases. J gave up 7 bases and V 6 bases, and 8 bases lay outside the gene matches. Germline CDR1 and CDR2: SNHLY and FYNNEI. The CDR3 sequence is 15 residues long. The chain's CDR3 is CASSRTGTANSPLHF. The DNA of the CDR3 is TGTGCCAGCAGCCGGACAGGGACCGCAAATTCACCCCTCCACTTT. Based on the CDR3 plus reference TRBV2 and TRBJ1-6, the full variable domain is EPEVTQTPSHQVTQMGQEVILRCVPISNHLYFYWYRQILGQKVEFLVSFYNNEISEKSEIFDDQFSVERPDGSNFTLKIRSTKLEDSAMYFCASSRTGTANSPLHFGNGTRLTVT.

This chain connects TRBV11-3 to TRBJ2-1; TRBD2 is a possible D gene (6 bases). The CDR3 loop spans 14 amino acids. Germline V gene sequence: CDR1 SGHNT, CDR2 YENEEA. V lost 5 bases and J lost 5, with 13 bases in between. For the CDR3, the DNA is TGTGCCAGCAGCCCCGCCGGGAGAGACAATGAGCAGTTCTTC. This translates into CASSPAGRDNEQFF.

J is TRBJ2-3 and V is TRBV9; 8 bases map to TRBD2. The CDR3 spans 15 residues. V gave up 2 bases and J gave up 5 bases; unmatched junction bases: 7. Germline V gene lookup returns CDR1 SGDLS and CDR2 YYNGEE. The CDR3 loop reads CASSVDGRAIDTQYF. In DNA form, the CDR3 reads TGTGCCAGCAGCGTCGACGGGAGGGCCATAGATACGCAGTATTTT.

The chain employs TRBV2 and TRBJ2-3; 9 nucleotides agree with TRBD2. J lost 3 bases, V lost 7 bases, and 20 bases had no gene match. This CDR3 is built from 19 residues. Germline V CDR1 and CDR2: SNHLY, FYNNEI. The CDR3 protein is CASIKTVKTSGRVTDTQYF. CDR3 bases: TGTGCCAGCATCAAAACCGTGAAGACTAGCGGTAGAGTAACAGATACGCAGTATTTT.

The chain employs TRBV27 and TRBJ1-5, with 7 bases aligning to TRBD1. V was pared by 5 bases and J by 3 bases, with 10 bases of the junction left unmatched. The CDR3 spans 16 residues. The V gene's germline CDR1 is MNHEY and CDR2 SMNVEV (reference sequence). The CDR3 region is CASSQGPDRDNQPQHF. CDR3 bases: TGTGCCAGCAGTCAAGGGCCCGACAGGGACAATCAGCCCCAGCATTTT.

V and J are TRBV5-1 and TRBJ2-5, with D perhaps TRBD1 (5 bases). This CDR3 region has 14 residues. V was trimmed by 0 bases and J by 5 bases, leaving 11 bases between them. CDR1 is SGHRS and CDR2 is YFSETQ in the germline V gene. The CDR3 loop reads CASSLVQGAETQYF. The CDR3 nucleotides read TGCGCCAGCAGCTTGGTTCAGGGCGCGGAGACCCAGTACTTC.

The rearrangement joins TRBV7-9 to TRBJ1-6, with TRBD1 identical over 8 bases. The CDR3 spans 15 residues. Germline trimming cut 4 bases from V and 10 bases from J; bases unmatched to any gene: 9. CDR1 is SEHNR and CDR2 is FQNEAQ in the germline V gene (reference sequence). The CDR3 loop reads CASSSLGRGLSPLHF. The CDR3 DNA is TGTGCCAGCAGCTCCCTGGGCAGGGGGCTGTCACCCCTCCACTTT.

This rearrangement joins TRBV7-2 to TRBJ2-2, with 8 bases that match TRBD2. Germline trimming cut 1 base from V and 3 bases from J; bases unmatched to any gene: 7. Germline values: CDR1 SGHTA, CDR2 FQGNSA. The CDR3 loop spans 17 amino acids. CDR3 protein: CASSLGASGYHTGELFF. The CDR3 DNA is TGTGCCAGCAGCTTAGGGGCTAGCGGGTATCACACCGGGGAGCTGTTTTTT.

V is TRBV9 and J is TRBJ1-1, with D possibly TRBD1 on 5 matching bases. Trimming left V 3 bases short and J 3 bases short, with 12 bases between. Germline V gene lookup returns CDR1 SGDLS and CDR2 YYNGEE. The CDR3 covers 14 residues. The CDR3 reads CASSERVGDTEAFF. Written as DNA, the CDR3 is TGTGCCAGCAGCGAACGGGTGGGGGACACTGAAGCTTTCTTT.

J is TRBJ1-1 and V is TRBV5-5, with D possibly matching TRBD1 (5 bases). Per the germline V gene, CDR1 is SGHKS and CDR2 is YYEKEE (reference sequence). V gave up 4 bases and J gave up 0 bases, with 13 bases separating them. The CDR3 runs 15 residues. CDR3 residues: CASSPVAGVNTEAFF. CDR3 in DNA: TGTGCCAGCAGCCCAGTGGCGGGGGTGAACACTGAAGCTTTCTTT.

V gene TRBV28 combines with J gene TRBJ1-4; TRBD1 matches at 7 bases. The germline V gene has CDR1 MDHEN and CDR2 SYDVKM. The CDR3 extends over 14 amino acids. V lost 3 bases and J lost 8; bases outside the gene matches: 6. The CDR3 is CASSFDRVDEKLFF. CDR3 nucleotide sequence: TGTGCCAGCAGTTTTGACAGGGTTGACGAAAAACTGTTTTTT.

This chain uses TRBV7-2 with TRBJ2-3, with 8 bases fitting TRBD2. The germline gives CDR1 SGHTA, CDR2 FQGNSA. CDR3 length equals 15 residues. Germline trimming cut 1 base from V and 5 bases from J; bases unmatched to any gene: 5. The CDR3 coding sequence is TGTGCCAGCAGCTTAGACGGGGGGGCAGGAGATACGCAGTATTTT. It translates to CASSLDGGAGDTQYF.

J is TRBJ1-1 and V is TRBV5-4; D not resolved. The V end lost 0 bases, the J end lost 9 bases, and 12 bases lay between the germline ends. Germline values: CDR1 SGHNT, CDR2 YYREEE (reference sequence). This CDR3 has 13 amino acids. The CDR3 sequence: CASSLDEREKAFF. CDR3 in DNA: TGTGCCAGCAGCTTGGATGAGAGGGAAAAAGCTTTCTTT. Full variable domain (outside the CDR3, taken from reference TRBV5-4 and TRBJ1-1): ETGVTQSPTHLIKTRGQQVTLRCSSQSGHNTVSWYQQALGQGPQFIFQYYREEENGRGNFPPRFSGLQFPNYSSELNVNALELDDSALYLCASSLDEREKAFFGQGTRLTVV.

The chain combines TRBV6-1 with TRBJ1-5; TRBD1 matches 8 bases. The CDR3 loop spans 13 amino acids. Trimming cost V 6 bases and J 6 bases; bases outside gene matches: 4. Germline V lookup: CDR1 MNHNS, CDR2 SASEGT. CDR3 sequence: CASSWTGSQPQHF. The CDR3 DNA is TGTGCCAGCAGCTGGACAGGGAGTCAGCCCCAGCATTTT.

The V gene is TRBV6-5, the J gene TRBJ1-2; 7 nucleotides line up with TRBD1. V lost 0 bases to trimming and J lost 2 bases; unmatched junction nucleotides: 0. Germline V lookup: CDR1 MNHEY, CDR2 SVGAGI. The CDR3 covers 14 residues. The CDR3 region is CASSYSDRNYGYTF. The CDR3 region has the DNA TGTGCCAGCAGTTACTCGGACAGGAACTATGGCTACACCTTC.

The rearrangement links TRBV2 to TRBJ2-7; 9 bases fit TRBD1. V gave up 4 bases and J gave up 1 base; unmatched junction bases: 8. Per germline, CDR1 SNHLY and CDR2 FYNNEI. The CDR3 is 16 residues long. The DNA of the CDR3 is TGTGCCAGCAGTGGCTGGGGACAGGGTGGGTCCTACGAGCAGTACTTC. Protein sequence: CASSGWGQGGSYEQYF.

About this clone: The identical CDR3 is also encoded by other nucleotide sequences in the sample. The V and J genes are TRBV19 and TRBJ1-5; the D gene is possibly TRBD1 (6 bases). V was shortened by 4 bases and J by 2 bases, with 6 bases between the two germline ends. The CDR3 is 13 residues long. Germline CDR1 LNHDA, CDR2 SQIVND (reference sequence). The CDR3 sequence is CASSNRGNQPQHF. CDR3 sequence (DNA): TGTGCCAGTAGTAACAGGGGCAATCAGCCCCAGCATTTT.

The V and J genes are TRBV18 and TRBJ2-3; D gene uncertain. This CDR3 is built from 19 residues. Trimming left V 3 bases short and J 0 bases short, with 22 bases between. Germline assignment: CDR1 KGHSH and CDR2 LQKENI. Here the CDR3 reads CASSPENGQSGGSTDTQYF. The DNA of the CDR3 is TGTGCCAGCTCACCTGAGAACGGGCAGTCGGGCGGCAGCACAGATACGCAGTATTTT.

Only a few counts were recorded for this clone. The CDR3 nucleotides are TGTGCCAGCAGTTTATTAACGGGGAAAAAAAACACTGAAGCTTTCTTT. Residues: CASSLLTGKKNTEAFF. The chain has TRBV28 and TRBJ1-1; no clear D. V lost 1 base and J lost 2, with 14 bases in between. Germline-derived CDR1 and CDR2 are MDHEN and SYDVKM. This CDR3 has 16 amino acids.

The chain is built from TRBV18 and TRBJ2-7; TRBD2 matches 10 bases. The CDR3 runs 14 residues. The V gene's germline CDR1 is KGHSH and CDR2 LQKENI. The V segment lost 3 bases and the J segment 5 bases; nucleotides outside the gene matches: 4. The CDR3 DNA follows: TGTGCCAGCTCACCCACTAGCGGGACCAACGAGCAGTACTTC. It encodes CASSPTSGTNEQYF.

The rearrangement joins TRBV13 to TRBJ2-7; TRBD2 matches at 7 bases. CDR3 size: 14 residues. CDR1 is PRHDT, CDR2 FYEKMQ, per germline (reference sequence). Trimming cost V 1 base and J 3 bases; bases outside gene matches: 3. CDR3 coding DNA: TGTGCCAGCAGCTTAGTCGGGACTAACTACGAGCAGTACTTC. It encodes CASSLVGTNYEQYF.

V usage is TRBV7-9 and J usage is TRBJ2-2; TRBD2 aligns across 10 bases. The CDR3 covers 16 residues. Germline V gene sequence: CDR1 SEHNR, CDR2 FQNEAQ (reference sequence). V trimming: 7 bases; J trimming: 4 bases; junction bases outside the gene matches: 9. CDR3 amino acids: CASILAGATGTGELFF. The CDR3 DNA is TGTGCCAGCATCCTAGCGGGAGCGACGGGCACCGGGGAGCTGTTTTTT. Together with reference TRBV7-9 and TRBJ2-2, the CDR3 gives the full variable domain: DTGVSQNPRHKITKRGQNVTFRCDPISEHNRLYWYRQTLGQGPEFLTYFQNEAQLEKSRLLSDRFSAERPKGSFSTLEIQRTEQGDSAMYLCASILAGATGTGELFFGEGSRLTVL.